A single sample gave rise to the 19 T cell receptor beta chains below, sequenced in a study of blood T cell repertoires in COVID-19. Method: immunoSEQ multiplex PCR; TCRdb's copy keeps in-frame clones and lacks some. The table shows around 210,000 clones, with 70% to 90% occurring only once. The sequenced sample consisted of peripheral blood. These receptors originate from a man in his forties or fifties with COVID-19, enrolled during active disease.

This clone has only one observation. V gene TRBV20-1 combines with J gene TRBJ2-7; TRBD2 aligns across 7 bases. The CDR3 is made up of 16 amino acids. Germline V lookup: CDR1 DFQATT, CDR2 SNEGSKA (reference sequence). The V gene end was trimmed by 3 bases and the J gene end by 3 bases; junction bases not matched to a gene: 14. The CDR3 coding sequence is TGCAGTGCTAGTGGGGCTGGCGGGAGTATTATCTACGAGCAGTACTTC. It is translated as CSASGAGGSIIYEQYF.

The V call is TRBV5-6, the J call TRBJ1-2, with a possible D match to TRBD1 (6 bases). The CDR3 totals 15 residues. Germline CDR1 reads SGHDT; CDR2 reads YYEEEE. Trimming pared 0 bases from V and 1 base from J, leaving 10 bases between. CDR3 loop: CASSLASGVNYGYTF. For the CDR3, the DNA is TGTGCCAGCAGCTTGGCCTCAGGGGTTAACTATGGCTACACCTTC.

This rearrangement joins TRBV3-1 (or the pseudogene TRBV3-2) to TRBJ1-2, with 7 bases aligning to TRBD1. Germline V lookup: CDR1 LGHDT, CDR2 YNNKEL (reference sequence). The junction had 2 bases not matched to a gene; V was cut back by 4 bases and J by 0 bases. This CDR3 is built from 14 residues. Written as DNA, the CDR3 is TGTGCCAGCAGCCCAGGACAGGCTAACTATGGCTACACCTTC. Residues: CASSPGQANYGYTF.

The chain is built from TRBV6-2 or TRBV6-3 and TRBJ2-7; perhaps TRBD1 as D (5 bases). The CDR3 sequence is 15 residues long. V lost 2 bases to trimming and J lost 2 bases, with 13 bases between them. From germline, CDR1 is MNHEY and CDR2 SVGEGT. The CDR3 sequence: CASSYGLRGTYEQYF. CDR3 DNA sequence: TGTGCCAGCAGTTACGGGTTAAGGGGCACCTACGAGCAGTACTTC.

The chain combines TRBV7-9 with TRBJ2-1; TRBD2 matches 12 bases. This CDR3 spans 14 amino acids. The V segment lost 5 bases and the J segment 9 bases; nucleotides outside the gene matches: 5. The germline V gene encodes CDR1 SEHNR and CDR2 FQNEAQ (reference sequence). CDR3 sequence reads: CASSPSGRVVEQFF. The CDR3 DNA reads TGTGCCAGCAGCCCTAGCGGGAGGGTTGTTGAGCAGTTCTTC.

Here the CDR3 DNA reads TGTGCCAGCTCACCATATCGCGGGAGCGGTACCTACGAGCAGTACTTC. Amino acid sequence: CASSPYRGSGTYEQYF. The chain has TRBV18 and TRBJ2-7; 7 positions agree with TRBD2. This CDR3 spans 16 amino acids. Germline CDR1 KGHSH, CDR2 LQKENI. J was trimmed by 2 bases and V by 2 bases; bases with no gene match: 9.

In this sample, this clone turned up a few times. The chain links TRBV7-6 to TRBJ2-5; tentative D call: TRBD1 (5 bases). V was shortened by 5 bases and J by 1 base, with 11 bases between the two germline ends. Germline V lookup: CDR1 SGHVS, CDR2 FNYEAQ. There are 14 residues in the CDR3. CDR3 region: CASSPQGLQETQYF. The CDR3 coding sequence is TGTGCCAGCAGCCCGCAGGGCCTCCAAGAGACCCAGTACTTC.

This clone showed up just once. This rearrangement joins TRBV27 to TRBJ1-1, with 8 bases fitting TRBD1. Trimming at V came to 4 bases and at J to 5 bases, leaving 3 bases not matched to a gene. Germline V gene lookup returns CDR1 MNHEY and CDR2 SMNVEV (reference sequence). The CDR3 loop spans 13 amino acids. The CDR3 loop reads CASSSRQGTEAFF. The CDR3 region has the DNA TGTGCCAGCAGTTCTCGACAGGGGACTGAAGCTTTCTTT.

V gene TRBV4-1 combines with J gene TRBJ1-5; D remains ambiguous. The length of the CDR3 is 15 residues. Per germline, CDR1 MGHRA and CDR2 YSYEKL. The V end was cut by 0 bases, the J end by 3 bases, with 9 bases between. The chain's CDR3 is CASSQEWENNQPQHF. The CDR3 bases are TGCGCCAGCAGCCAAGAGTGGGAGAACAATCAGCCCCAGCATTTT.

The rearrangement uses TRBV19 and TRBJ1-5, with D perhaps matching TRBD1 (5 bases). This CDR3 region has 19 residues. Germline assignment: CDR1 LNHDA and CDR2 SQIVND (reference sequence). Trimming shortened V by 4 bases and J by 0 bases, and 22 bases separated the two germline ends. The CDR3 sequence: CASSTPRPGQAYSNQPQHF. The CDR3 DNA reads TGTGCCAGTAGTACGCCTCGCCCCGGACAAGCATATAGCAATCAGCCCCAGCATTTT. The full variable domain, in which reference TRBV19 and TRBJ1-5 provide the parts outside the CDR3, is DGGITQSPKYLFRKEGQNVTLSCEQNLNHDAMYWYRQDPGQGLRLIYYSQIVNDFQKGDIAEGYSVSREKKESFPLTVTSAQKNPTAFYLCASSTPRPGQAYSNQPQHFGDGTRLSIL.

The chain uses TRBV11-2 and TRBJ2-7, with 9 bases aligning to TRBD1. V trimming: 4 bases; J trimming: 5 bases; junction bases outside the gene matches: 9. This CDR3 comprises 15 residues. The germline V gene has CDR1 SGHAT and CDR2 FQNNGV. The CDR3 DNA follows: TGTGCCAGCAGCTCCGGGACAGGGTTTCAGGACGAGCAGTACTTC. Amino acids: CASSSGTGFQDEQYF.

This clone was detected a few times. The J gene is TRBJ2-2, the V gene TRBV19, with a possible D match to TRBD1 (6 bases). V was clipped by 6 bases and J by 7 bases, with 18 bases between them. The CDR3 sequence is 15 residues long. Germline lookup yields CDR1 LNHDA and CDR2 SQIVND (reference sequence). CDR3 bases: TGTGCCAGTAGAGGACAGAATTCTGGCGTCGGGGAGCTGTTTTTT. Translating gives CASRGQNSGVGELFF.

This chain connects TRBV27 to TRBJ2-7, with a possible D match to TRBD2 (6 bases). CDR1 is MNHEY, CDR2 SMNVEV, per germline (reference sequence). Trimming cost V 8 bases and J 6 bases, with 17 bases left between them. CDR3 length: 13 residues. CDR3 sequence (DNA): TGTGCCAGCCTAAACTGGGGGACTGGCGAGCAGTACTTC. This gives the protein CASLNWGTGEQYF.

The chain employs TRBV5-1 and TRBJ2-5; 9 bases align to TRBD1. J lost 2 bases, V lost 3 bases, and 5 bases had no gene match. The CDR3 extends over 15 amino acids. Germline values: CDR1 SGHRS, CDR2 YFSETQ. The CDR3 region has the DNA TGCGCCAGCAGCTGGGCCGGACAGGGGCAAGAGACCCAGTACTTC. Its protein product is CASSWAGQGQETQYF. Combining the CDR3 with reference TRBV5-1 and TRBJ2-5 gives the whole variable domain KAGVTQTPRYLIKTRGQQVTLSCSPISGHRSVSWYQQTPGQGLQFLFEYFSETQRNKGNFPGRFSGRQFSNSRSEMNVSTLELGDSALYLCASSWAGQGQETQYFGPGTRLLVL.

The chain employs TRBV19 and TRBJ2-2; no clear D gene. Trimming pared 9 bases from V and 4 bases from J, leaving 18 bases between. The CDR3 extends over 15 amino acids. CDR1 is LNHDA, CDR2 SQIVND, per germline (reference sequence). CDR3 nucleotide sequence: TGTGCCAGCCGCGCCTCCCAGTCGGGCACCGGGGAGCTGTTTTTT. It yields the protein CASRASQSGTGELFF.

This sequence joins TRBV29-1 and TRBJ1-2; 7 bases match TRBD1. The CDR3 covers 13 residues. The germline CDR1 and CDR2 sequences are SQVTM and ANQGSEA. Trimming took 3 bases from V and 3 from J; bases not matched to a gene: 4. The CDR3 bases are TGCAGCGTTGATGGGGGACAGCACTATGGCTACACCTTC. Translation gives CSVDGGQHYGYTF.

This sequence joins TRBV27 and TRBJ2-2, with 11 nucleotides matching TRBD2. J lost 2 bases, V lost 6 bases, and 17 bases had no gene match. From germline, CDR1 is MNHEY and CDR2 SMNVEV (reference sequence). The CDR3 loop spans 20 amino acids. The CDR3: CASRPGSGRASLFNTGELFF. In DNA, the CDR3 is TGTGCCAGCAGACCCGGTAGCGGGAGGGCTTCTCTTTTTAACACCGGGGAGCTGTTTTTT.

The chain employs TRBV28 and TRBJ1-4; 7 bases are shared with TRBD1. The germline CDR1 and CDR2 sequences are MDHEN and SYDVKM. CDR3 length: 13 residues. V trimming: 8 bases; J trimming: 5 bases; junction bases outside the gene matches: 5. CDR3 DNA: TGTGCCAGCGGGGGACAGAGGAATGAAAAACTGTTTTTT. Translation: CASGGQRNEKLFF.

In its sample, this clone was seen a few times. The rearrangement links TRBV25-1 to TRBJ2-3; D not certain. V lost 6 bases to trimming and J lost 3 bases, with 13 bases between them. The CDR3 totals 14 residues. Looked up from germline, CDR1 is MGHDK and CDR2 is SYGVNS. CDR3 region: CASRSGGMTDTQYF. CDR3 bases: TGTGCCAGCAGGTCAGGTGGAATGACAGATACGCAGTATTTT. The complete variable domain, with remaining parts taken from reference TRBV25-1 and TRBJ2-3, reads EADIYQTPRYLVIGTGKKITLECSQTMGHDKMYWYQQDPGMELHLIHYSYGVNSTEKGDLSSESTVSRIRTEHFPLTLESARPSHTSQYLCASRSGGMTDTQYFGPGTRLTVL.